This T cell receptor beta chain appears in the sequencing data of a study of T cells after yellow fever vaccination. Broader study findings: Researchers noted that a small share of clonotypes showed up in both CD4 and CD8 compartments. From the bulk population, abundant clonotypes could contaminate and appear within FACS-sorted repertoires. Re-detected after boosting: most primary clones, 96% of CD4 and 75% to 90% of CD8.

Comment on this clonotype: Its antigen is not known.

TCRdb reprocessed the 5' RACE reads via MiXCR and lists one record per CDR3 protein. The table has just under 600,000 distinct CDR3 sequences, roughly 12% seen once. Germline assignment: CDR1 SGDLS and CDR2 YYNGEE. V lost 0 bases to trimming and J lost 2 bases, with 5 bases between them. CDR3 length: 13 residues. This sequence was found in a man aged 25-40 years who received the YFV17D yellow fever vaccine. This sample comprised PBMCs, obtained on the day of the yellow fever booster vaccination. This sequence joins TRBV9 and TRBJ1-2; no definite D call. CDR3 in amino acids: CASSVDTNYGYTF. In nucleotides, the CDR3 is TGTGCCAGCAGCGTAGACACAAACTATGGCTACACCTTC. Using reference TRBV9 and TRBJ1-2 for the parts outside the CDR3, the full variable domain is DSGVTQTPKHLITATGQRVTLRCSPRSGDLSVYWYQQSLDQGLQFLIQYYNGEERAKGNILERFSAQQFPDLHSELNLSSLELGDSALYFCASSVDTNYGYTFGSGTRLTVV.